A single T cell receptor beta chain is shown here with its context. Germline assignment: CDR1 SGHAT and CDR2 FQNNGV. This CDR3 has 15 residues. V lost 2 bases, J lost 10 bases, and 9 bases stayed unmatched. Profiling relied on immunoSEQ multiplex PCR, and the TCRdb table lists in-frame clones only, not all of them. The sample carries roughly 700,000 clones, more than 75% recorded once. The record originates from a study of shared T cell receptors in the human thymus. This sample also appeared in a second study, on human thymus T cells. That source adds: The donor group consisted of healthy Finnish infants who were having corrective surgery for congenital heart defects. Thymic repertoires of unrelated individuals were reported in related research to overlap highly.

The origin of this receptor is a boy younger than two with a congenital heart defect. Sequencing was performed on thymocytes. J is TRBJ2-4 and V is TRBV11-2; TRBD2 matches at 9 bases. As DNA, the CDR3 is TGTGCCAGCAGCTTACTTAGCGGGAGTTCCCCAATTCAGTACTTC. As protein: CASSLLSGSSPIQYF.